A selection of T cell receptor beta chains follows, all from one sample in a study of patients and donors after allogeneic stem cell transplantation. MiXCR, applied by TCRdb to the RT-PCR reads, yields one record per CDR3 protein. The sample carries tens of thousands of distinct CDR3 sequences, approximately 26% recorded once. The source material was blood, either unsorted or a sorted T cell fraction (not recorded which). The receptors were gathered from a human donor who was either an allogeneic HSCT recipient or a stem cell or donor lymphocyte infusion donor (not recorded which). It is not recorded whose cells these are; they may come from a transplant donor. Both conserved end residues are part of each CDR3. The D gene is left open where the match is weak. Clone size is not always given. Where it is, it says once, few, many or a class for expanded clones.

clone_size j_call d_call v_call cdr3_nt cdr3_aa
. TRBJ1-1 . TRBV9 TGTGCCAGCAGCGTCGAGGGACATACAGAAGCTTTCTTT CASSVEGHTEAFF
few TRBJ1-6 . TRBV7-9 TGTGCCAGCAGCCCCCTCTGGGGCGGGTATTCACCCCTCCACTTT CASSPLWGGYSPLHF
. TRBJ2-7 . TRBV20-1 TGCAGTGCTGGAGACTTCTCAATCTACGAGCAGTACTTC CSAGDFSIYEQYF
. TRBJ2-4 . TRBV5-1 TGCGCCAGCAGCCAGGCGGTACGAGGAAACATTCAGTACTTC CASSQAVRGNIQYF
many TRBJ1-5 . TRBV7-8 TGTGCCAGCAGCTTACCCGGCGGGAGCAATCAGCCCCAGCATTTT CASSLPGGSNQPQHF
many TRBJ2-3 TRBD1 TRBV7-9 TGTGCCAGCAGCTTAAACAGGGGGTGGTCAGATACGCAGTATTTT CASSLNRGWSDTQYF
few TRBJ1-3 . TRBV7-2 TGTGCCAGCAGCTTGCGGTCCTCGTTCCAAATTTACTCTGGAAACACCATATATTTT CASSLRSSFQIYSGNTIYF
. TRBJ1-1 . TRBV7-9 TGTGCCAGCAGACTATGGGAAGGGGGCACTGAAGCTTTCTTT CASRLWEGGTEAFF
. TRBJ1-4 . TRBV6-6 TGTGCCAGCATCCAACAGGGTATAAGTGAAAAACTGTTTTTT CASIQQGISEKLFF
. TRBJ2-1 . TRBV4-1 TGCGCCAGCAGCCACCTATACAATGAGCAGTTCTTC CASSHLYNEQFF
few TRBJ2-5 . TRBV24-1 TGTGCCACCCAGCGGCGGGGAGGAGAGACCCAGTACTTC CATQRRGGETQYF
. TRBJ2-3 TRBD1 TRBV12-3/TRBV12-4 TGTGCCAGCAGTCCGACAGGGACAAACGCAGATACGCAGTATTTT CASSPTGTNADTQYF
. TRBJ1-6 . TRBV4-1 TGCGCCAGCAGCCAAGTCGCAGTGGACTCACCCCTCCACTTT CASSQVAVDSPLHF
. TRBJ2-2 . TRBV9 TGTGCCAGCAGCGTAGTGGGCGGCACCGGGGAGCTGTTTTTT CASSVVGGTGELFF
few TRBJ2-7 . TRBV7-9 TGTGCCAGCAGCTTAGGGGACGCCGGCTCCTACGAGCAGTACTTC CASSLGDAGSYEQYF
. TRBJ2-3 . TRBV25-1 TGTGCCAGCAGTGAATTTAGGGTAACAGTGGATACGCAGTATTTT CASSEFRVTVDTQYF
few TRBJ2-1 TRBD1 TRBV25-1 TGTGCCAGCAGTTCCTCCACGCCGGGACAGGGAAGGAATGAGCAGTTCTTC CASSSSTPGQGRNEQFF
few TRBJ1-5 TRBD1 TRBV6-6 TGTGCCAGCAGTTCCCTAGACAGGGGGGATCAGCCCCAGCATTTT CASSSLDRGDQPQHF
few TRBJ1-3 TRBD1 TRBV5-1 TGCGCCAGCAGCCGGAGGGACAGCTACTCTGGAAACACCATATATTTT CASSRRDSYSGNTIYF
few TRBJ1-2 TRBD1 TRBV6-6 TGTGCCAGCAGTTACTCGGCCAGGGGGGGTGGCTACACCTTC CASSYSARGGGYTF
. TRBJ1-2 . TRBV3-1 TGTGCCAGCAGCCAACTCGGCAGGGCCGACTATGGCTACACCTTC CASSQLGRADYGYTF
. TRBJ1-1 . TRBV5-1 TGCGCCAGCAGCCCGGCACCGGACAGTTTCCGACTGATGAACACTGAAGCTTTCTTT CASSPAPDSFRLMNTEAFF
few TRBJ1-6 . TRBV19 TGTGCCAGTAATTTTCCAGGGTCTGATTCACCCCTCCACTTT CASNFPGSDSPLHF
. TRBJ2-5 TRBD1 TRBV9 TGTGCCAGCAGCGGTGGACAGGGGTTATCAGAGACCCAGTACTTC CASSGGQGLSETQYF
few TRBJ2-7 TRBD1 TRBV12-3/TRBV12-4 TGTGCCAGCAGTGTAACAGGGGACTACGAGCAGTACTTC CASSVTGDYEQYF
few TRBJ1-6 . TRBV12-3/TRBV12-4 TGTGCCAGCAGGCTACAAGACAGCTCCTATAATTCACCCCTCCACTTT CASRLQDSSYNSPLHF
few TRBJ1-1 . TRBV29-1 TGCAGCGTTGAGTGGACAGCTGAAGCTTTCTTT CSVEWTAEAFF
many TRBJ1-1 . TRBV12-3/TRBV12-4 TGTGCCAGCACAGTCCAGGGTGAAGCTTTCTTT CASTVQGEAFF
few TRBJ1-5 . TRBV12-3/TRBV12-4 TGTGCCAGCAGTTTTCTGGATCAGCCCCAGCATTTT CASSFLDQPQHF
. TRBJ2-4 . TRBV6-5 TGTGCCAGCAGTTACGGCCCGGAAAAGGGAGCCAAAAACATTCAGTACTTC CASSYGPEKGAKNIQYF
. TRBJ2-5 . TRBV7-8 TGTGCCAGCAGCTTAGGGTGGGGAACCAAAGAGACCCAGTACTTC CASSLGWGTKETQYF
few TRBJ1-2 TRBD1 TRBV10-3 TGTGCCATCAGTGGAGGGACAGGCAACTATGGCTACACCTTC CAISGGTGNYGYTF
few TRBJ1-6 . TRBV6-5 TGTGCCAGCAGTTACCGGGAGCAAAGCTCCTATAATTCACCCCTCCACTTT CASSYREQSSYNSPLHF
. TRBJ1-2 TRBD1 TRBV7-2 TGTGCCAGCAGCTCCCGGACAGGGGTCCCCAATGGCTACACCTTC CASSSRTGVPNGYTF
few TRBJ2-3 TRBD1 TRBV2 TGTGCCAGCACGGGACAGGGGAGCACAGATACGCAGTATTTT CASTGQGSTDTQYF
. TRBJ1-1 TRBD1 TRBV20-1 TGCAGTGCTAGCAAGGGACAGGGGATACCTTTGAACACTGAAGCTTTCTTT CSASKGQGIPLNTEAFF
. TRBJ1-4 . TRBV3-1 TGTGCCAGCAGCCTAACCCCGGCAACTAATGAAAAACTGTTTTTT CASSLTPATNEKLFF
. TRBJ2-2 . TRBV12-3/TRBV12-4 TGTGCCAGCAGTTCGGGGGGCTGGTCCGGGGAGCTGTTTTTT CASSSGGWSGELFF
many TRBJ1-1 TRBD1 TRBV6-5 TGTGCCAGCAGCTTCGACAGGGGGATGAAAGCTTTCTTT CASSFDRGMKAFF
few TRBJ1-2 . TRBV5-1 TGCGCCAGCAGCTTGCGGTGGCTCCATGGCTACACCTTC CASSLRWLHGYTF
few TRBJ2-2 . TRBV21-1 TGTGCCAGTCCCCGTTTGGAGGGGCCAGCGAACACCGGGGAGCTGTTTTTT CASPRLEGPANTGELFF
. TRBJ1-4 TRBD1 TRBV5-1 TGCGCCAGCAGCTTGGGAGGGGGCTTAGAGGAAAAACTGTTTTTT CASSLGGGLEEKLFF
. TRBJ2-3 . TRBV12-3/TRBV12-4 TGTGCCAGCAGCCCCTGGGGCGGGGAAGAAGATACGCAGTATTTT CASSPWGGEEDTQYF
. TRBJ2-7 . TRBV3-1 TGTGCCAGCAGCCTACGGCTTCGGTCTATTTTCTACGAGCAGTACTTC CASSLRLRSIFYEQYF
many TRBJ1-5 TRBD1 TRBV20-1 TGCAGTGCCCAACCCCGACAGGGTTGGCAGCCCCAGCATTTT CSAQPRQGWQPQHF
few TRBJ2-1 TRBD2 TRBV4-3 TGCGCCAGCAGCCAAGATAGCGGGAGCTCCTACAATGAGCAGTTCTTC CASSQDSGSSYNEQFF
many TRBJ2-2 TRBD2 TRBV4-3 TGCGCCAGCAGCCAAGGGCTAGCGGCGACCGGGGAGCTGTTTTTT CASSQGLAATGELFF
few TRBJ1-5 TRBD1 TRBV10-3 TGTGCCATCAGTGAGTCGAGGGGACAGGGGGGCAATCAGCCCCAGCATTTT CAISESRGQGGNQPQHF
few TRBJ1-2 . TRBV24-1 TGTGCCACCAGTGATCAACAGGGAGCGACTCGCGGCTACACCTTC CATSDQQGATRGYTF
few TRBJ1-5 . TRBV12-3/TRBV12-4 TGTGCCAGCAGTTTGGGCCTCTATAGCAATCAGCCCCAGCATTTT CASSLGLYSNQPQHF
few TRBJ2-7 . TRBV27 TGTGCCAGCAGTTCTAGCGTCTACGAGCAGTACTTC CASSSSVYEQYF
. TRBJ1-2 . TRBV19 TGTGCCAGTAGTATGTACAACTCCAACTATGGCTACACCTTC CASSMYNSNYGYTF
few TRBJ2-5 . TRBV5-1 TGCGCCAGCAGTCCGGGACATCAAGAGACCCAGTACTTC CASSPGHQETQYF
. TRBJ2-7 . TRBV6-6 TGTGCCAGCAGGAACGAAGGACAAAGCTACGAGCAGTACTTC CASRNEGQSYEQYF